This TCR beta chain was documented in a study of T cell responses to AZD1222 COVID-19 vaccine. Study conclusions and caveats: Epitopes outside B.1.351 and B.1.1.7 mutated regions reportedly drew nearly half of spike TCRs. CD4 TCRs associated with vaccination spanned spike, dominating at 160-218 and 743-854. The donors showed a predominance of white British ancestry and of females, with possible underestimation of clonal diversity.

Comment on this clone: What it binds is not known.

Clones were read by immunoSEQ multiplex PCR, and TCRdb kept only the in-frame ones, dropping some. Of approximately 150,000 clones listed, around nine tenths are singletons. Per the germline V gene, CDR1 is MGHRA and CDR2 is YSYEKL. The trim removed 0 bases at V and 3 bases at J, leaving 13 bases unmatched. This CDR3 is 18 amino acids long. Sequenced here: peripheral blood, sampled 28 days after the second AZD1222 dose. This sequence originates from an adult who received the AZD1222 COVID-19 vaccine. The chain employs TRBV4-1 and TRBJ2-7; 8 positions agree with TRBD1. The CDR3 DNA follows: TGCGCCAGCAGCCAAGAGGGTAGGCGGACAGGGCGGGACTACGAGCAGTACTTC. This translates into CASSQEGRRTGRDYEQYF.